The 18 T cell receptor beta chains in this list originate from one sample, sequenced in a study of blood T cells in healthy people across ages. It was with a sample-barcoded 5' primer and a J-beta primer mix that a second PCR of about 7 to 12 cycles was run. Each CDR3 protein gets one entry after TCRdb re-called the 5' RACE reads with MiXCR. This sample has some 710,000 distinct CDR3 sequences, with approximately 21% found just once. What was sequenced was blood. These receptors came from a man aged 65 to 79 in good health.

The CDR3 DNA follows: TGCAGCGTTGATGAGGGACAGGGTTATGGCTACACCTTC. Translated: CSVDEGQGYGYTF. The rearrangement joins TRBV29-1 to TRBJ1-2; 9 bases map to TRBD1. From germline, CDR1 is SQVTM and CDR2 ANQGSEA. The CDR3 consists of 13 residues. Trimming took 3 bases from V and 5 from J; bases not matched to a gene: 4.

The V call is TRBV29-1, the J call TRBJ2-1, with D possibly TRBD2 on 6 matching bases. From germline, CDR1 is SQVTM and CDR2 ANQGSEA. Trimming removed 7 bases at V and 5 bases at J, with 18 bases between. This CDR3 has 14 amino acids. The CDR3: CSACAVLANNEQFF. The DNA for the CDR3 is TGCAGCGCCTGCGCCGTACTAGCAAACAATGAGCAGTTCTTC.

In its sample, this clonotype was seen a few times. The chain combines TRBV7-9 with TRBJ2-7; D gene ambiguous. Deletions cut 2 bases from V and 4 bases from J, with 6 bases between. In germline, CDR1 is SEHNR, CDR2 FQNEAQ (reference sequence). This CDR3 has 12 amino acids. CDR3 sequence: CASSLRQYEQYF. CDR3 DNA sequence: TGTGCCAGCAGCTTAAGACAATACGAGCAGTACTTC.

V and J are TRBV10-2 and TRBJ1-4, with 7 bases lining up with TRBD1. The CDR3 is 15 residues long. V shed 0 bases and J 5 bases; nucleotides not matched to a gene: 3. Germline V gene lookup returns CDR1 WSHSY and CDR2 SAAADI. The chain's CDR3 is CASSESGQINEKLFF. As DNA, the CDR3 is TGCGCCAGCAGTGAGTCGGGACAGATAAATGAAAAACTGTTTTTT.

There are a few counts of this clonotype. The chain carries TRBV20-1 and TRBJ1-2; TRBD1 agrees at 10 bases. From germline, CDR1 is DFQATT and CDR2 SNEGSKA (reference sequence). The V and J ends lost 5 bases and 7 bases, in that order; junction bases with no gene match: 4. The CDR3 spans 12 residues. CDR3: CSAGGQGTGYTF. The CDR3 DNA reads TGCAGTGCTGGGGGACAGGGGACTGGCTACACCTTC.

This clonotype was recorded a few times. The chain recombines TRBV7-2 with TRBJ1-6; no clear D. This CDR3 spans 14 amino acids. Looked up from germline, CDR1 is SGHTA and CDR2 is FQGNSA. Deletions cut 1 base from V and 10 bases from J, with 11 bases between. Here the CDR3 reads CASSLGVDSSPLHF. For the CDR3, the DNA is TGTGCCAGCAGCTTAGGAGTAGATAGCTCACCCCTCCACTTT.

In its sample, this clonotype was seen many times. J is TRBJ2-5 and V is TRBV12-3 or TRBV12-4; D tentatively reads TRBD1 or TRBD2 (5 bases each). V lost 5 bases and J lost 2, with 9 bases in between. The CDR3 covers 13 residues. Here the CDR3 reads CASSMGRQETQYF. For the CDR3, the DNA is TGTGCCAGCAGTATGGGACGGCAAGAGACCCAGTACTTC.

This clonotype was observed a handful of times. The J gene is TRBJ1-5, the V gene TRBV7-2, with unresolved D. CDR1 is SGHTA and CDR2 is FQGNSA in the germline V gene. V lost 6 bases and J lost 5, with 14 bases in between. CDR3 length equals 14 residues. The CDR3 DNA reads TGTGCCAGCAGTCCAATTGGGTATGATCAGCCCCAGCATTTT. It codes for CASSPIGYDQPQHF.

This chain links TRBV28 with TRBJ2-7, with no clear D. Trimming removed 6 bases at V and 12 bases at J, with 18 bases between. The length of the CDR3 is 12 residues. Germline-derived CDR1 and CDR2 are MDHEN and SYDVKM. CDR3 sequence reads: CASSYRPVGMYF. The CDR3 DNA follows: TGTGCCAGCAGCTATCGACCCGTGGGGATGTACTTC.

This clonotype has just a few counts. The chain uses TRBV20-1 and TRBJ2-3; D is unresolved. Per the germline V gene, CDR1 is DFQATT and CDR2 is SNEGSKA (reference sequence). Trimming took 4 bases from V and 4 from J, leaving 12 bases between them. The CDR3 spans 13 residues. The CDR3 DNA follows: TGCAGTGCTAACAGAGAAATAGCAGATACGCAGTATTTT. This codes for CSANREIADTQYF.

J is TRBJ1-1 and V is TRBV12-3 or TRBV12-4, with TRBD1 identical over 8 bases. V trimming: 7 bases; J trimming: 11 bases; junction bases outside the gene matches: 9. This CDR3 is 12 amino acids long. CDR3 sequence: CASKQGAWEAFF. CDR3 bases: TGTGCCAGCAAGCAGGGGGCTTGGGAGGCTTTCTTT.

This clonotype was observed a handful of times. This sequence may be a read error, since a much larger clone differs from it by one base. The J gene is TRBJ2-7, the V gene TRBV4-3; D gene uncertain. The J call may be incorrect, as the DNA end agrees better with TRBJ2-5. The CDR3 extends over 14 amino acids. CDR1 is LGHNA and CDR2 is YSLEER in the germline V gene. DNA of the CDR3: TGCGCCGGCAGCCAAGATTTTGATCGAGAGACCCAGTACTTC. The encoded protein is CAGSQDFDRETQYF.

This clonotype has just a few counts. The rearrangement joins TRBV12-3 or TRBV12-4 to TRBJ2-2, with TRBD2 matching over 7 bases. Unmatched junction bases numbered 6, after V lost 3 bases and J lost 5 bases. The CDR3 length is 15 residues. The DNA of the CDR3 is TGTGCCAGCAGTTTTTTTGCCGGGAGGACCGGGGAGCTGTTTTTT. Its protein is CASSFFAGRTGELFF.

This clonotype was detected a few times. The CDR3 DNA is TGTGCCAGCAGCGGGGACGTCCTCCTTCAGTACTTC. Encoded protein: CASSGDVLLQYF. V and J are TRBV3-1 and TRBJ2-4; D tentatively fits TRBD1 or TRBD2 (5 bases each). The CDR3 is 12 residues long. Trimming removed 5 bases at V and 11 bases at J, with 13 bases between. CDR1 LGHDT and CDR2 YNNKEL come from the germline V gene (reference sequence).

This rearrangement joins TRBV6-1 to TRBJ1-2; TRBD1 matches 7 bases. The CDR3 sequence is 15 residues long. Germline V gene lookup returns CDR1 MNHNS and CDR2 SASEGT. The V and J ends lost 1 base and 4 bases, in that order; junction bases with no gene match: 6. The chain's CDR3 is CASSEERDSIYGYTF. The CDR3 DNA reads TGTGCCAGCAGTGAAGAGAGGGACAGTATCTATGGCTACACCTTC.

This chain connects TRBV6-5 to TRBJ2-1; 8 bases are a match to TRBD1. The CDR3 is made up of 17 amino acids. Germline CDR1 is MNHEY and CDR2 is SVGAGI. The ends lost 0 bases at V and 9 bases at J; junction bases unmatched: 13. The CDR3 spells CASSYSRKDRVQAEQFF. The CDR3 nucleotides are TGTGCCAGCAGTTACTCGAGGAAGGACAGGGTCCAGGCTGAGCAGTTCTTC.

Comment on this clonotype: Sequence at one end of the junction differs from germline and may be a read error. The J gene is TRBJ1-2, the V gene TRBV7-2, with D tentatively TRBD1 (5 bases). The CDR3 runs 15 residues. Germline V gene lookup returns CDR1 SGHTA and CDR2 FQGNSA. Here the CDR3 reads CAGSMGRQDHYGYTF. DNA for the CDR3: TGTGCCGGCAGCATGGGGCGGCAGGACCACTATGGCTACACCTTC.

This clonotype was seen only a few times. The V and J genes are TRBV20-1 and TRBJ2-7; possibly TRBD1 or TRBD2 for D (5 bases each). The J call is doubtful: the DNA matches TRBJ2-1 better. The CDR3 is 16 residues long. Germline V gene data show CDR1 as DFQATT and CDR2 as SNEGSKA (reference sequence). For the CDR3, the DNA is TGCAGTGCTAGGTCCCGAAGGGACGCCGTTGGGAATGAGCAGTTCTTC. This encodes CSARSRRDAVGNEQFF.